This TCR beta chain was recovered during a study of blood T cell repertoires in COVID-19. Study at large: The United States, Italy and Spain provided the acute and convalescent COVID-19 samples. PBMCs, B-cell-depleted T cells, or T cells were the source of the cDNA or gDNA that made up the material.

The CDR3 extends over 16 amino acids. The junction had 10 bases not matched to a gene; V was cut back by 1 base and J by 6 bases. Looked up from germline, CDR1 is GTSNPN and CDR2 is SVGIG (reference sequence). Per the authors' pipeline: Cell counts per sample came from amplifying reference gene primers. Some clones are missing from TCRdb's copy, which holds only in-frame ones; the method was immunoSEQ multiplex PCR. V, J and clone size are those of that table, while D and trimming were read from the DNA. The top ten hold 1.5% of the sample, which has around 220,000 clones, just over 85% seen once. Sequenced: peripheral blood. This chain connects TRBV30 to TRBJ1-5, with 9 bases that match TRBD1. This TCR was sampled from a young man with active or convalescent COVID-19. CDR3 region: CAWSADRGTGLQPQHF. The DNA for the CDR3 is TGTGCCTGGAGTGCGGACCGCGGGACAGGGCTTCAGCCCCAGCATTTT.